The entry below gives a single TCR beta chain sequence along with its context. Trimming removed 4 bases from V and 1 base from J, with 14 bases in between. The germline V gene has CDR1 SGHNT and CDR2 YENEEA. The CDR3 is 16 residues long. These data originate in a study of sequential checkpoint blockade in melanoma. The treatment was: randomized to nivolumab then ipilimumab (arm A) or the reverse (arm B). None of the patients previously received DNA-damaging chemotherapy. Repertoires were generated with immunoSEQ multiplex PCR, while TCRdb's copy carries only in-frame clones and drops some. Of 20,000 to 25,000 clones listed, 25% to 35% are singletons.

The sample consisted of tumor tissue (inferred from file names), taken from a patient given nivolumab and ipilimumab in sequence. The chain joins TRBV11-3 to TRBJ2-1; D is possibly TRBD1 or TRBD2 (5 bases each). The clonotype comes from a human donor with melanoma. The CDR3 here is CASSSLAGTSYNEQFF. The CDR3 DNA follows: TGTGCCAGCAGCTCGCTAGCCGGGACGTCCTACAATGAGCAGTTCTTC.